The 21 T cell receptor beta chains given below trace back to one sample, sequenced in a study of blood T cells in healthy people across ages. For the second PCR, which ran for roughly 7 to 11 cycles, a sample-barcoded 5' primer and a J-beta primer mix were used. TCRdb itself ran the 5' RACE reads through MiXCR, one entry per CDR3 protein. The sample has about 1.8 million distinct CDR3 sequences; approximately 50% are singletons. Sequencing used blood. The receptors derive from a woman in her thirties or forties in good health.

This clonotype was observed at least ten times. The chain employs TRBV7-2 and TRBJ2-5, with 10 bases matching TRBD2. V shed 3 bases, J shed 8 bases, and the junction held 9 bases outside the gene matches. Germline V gene data show CDR1 as SGHTA and CDR2 as FQGNSA. CDR3 length: 15 residues. CDR3: CASSFDSLAGVTQYF. The DNA for the CDR3 is TGTGCCAGCAGCTTCGATAGTCTAGCGGGGGTTACCCAGTACTTC.

The rearrangement uses TRBV20-1 and TRBJ1-4; a possible D gene is TRBD1 (5 bases). The CDR3 loop spans 14 amino acids. The V and J ends lost 0 bases and 8 bases respectively, with 13 bases between them. Germline values: CDR1 DFQATT, CDR2 SNEGSKA (reference sequence). The CDR3 DNA reads TGCAGTGCTAGAGATGGGGGAAGTGGGGAAAAACTGTTTTTT. Protein: CSARDGGSGEKLFF.

This clonotype was recorded a few times. The CDR3 sequence: CASSLVEDNEQFF. CDR3 nucleotide sequence: TGTGCCAGCAGCTTAGTTGAAGACAATGAGCAGTTCTTC. The J gene is TRBJ2-1, the V gene TRBV7-6, with D unclear. CDR1 and CDR2 (germline): SGHVS, FNYEAQ. V was clipped by 1 base and J by 5 bases, with 6 bases between them. The CDR3 totals 13 residues.

This chain uses TRBV12-3 or TRBV12-4 with TRBJ2-5; 8 bases are shared with TRBD1. The CDR3 sequence is 16 residues long. V was pared by 3 bases and J by 4 bases, with 10 bases of the junction left unmatched. The DNA of the CDR3 is TGTGCCAGCAGTTTGGTCATCTTGGACAGGGTAGAGACCCAGTACTTC. This sequence encodes CASSLVILDRVETQYF.

This clonotype has just a few counts. This chain connects TRBV7-2 to TRBJ2-1; a possible D gene is TRBD2 (6 bases). The CDR3 is 15 amino acids. V was pared by 8 bases and J by 4 bases, with 18 bases between. The germline gives CDR1 SGHTA, CDR2 FQGNSA. Here the CDR3 DNA reads TGTGCCAGCCTACCAAGCGCCCGGGGGTACAATGAGCAGTTCTTC. It is translated as CASLPSARGYNEQFF.

This CDR3 reads CSARETWDRVEAFF. CDR3 bases: TGCAGTGCTAGAGAAACTTGGGACAGGGTTGAAGCTTTCTTT. The V call is TRBV20-1, the J call TRBJ1-1, with 9 bases matching TRBD1. The CDR3 extends over 14 amino acids. CDR1 is DFQATT and CDR2 is SNEGSKA in the germline V gene (reference sequence). The J segment lost 7 bases and the V segment lost 0 bases, leaving 6 bases of the junction unmatched.

This clonotype appeared a few times. CDR3 DNA: TGTGCCAGCAGCTCCGCCACCAGACCGCTAGCGGGGGAAATCACAGATACGCAGTATTTT. Translated: CASSSATRPLAGEITDTQYF. This sequence joins TRBV9 and TRBJ2-3; TRBD2 aligns across 10 bases. This CDR3 has 20 residues. Germline lookup yields CDR1 SGDLS and CDR2 YYNGEE. J was trimmed by 2 bases and V by 4 bases; bases with no gene match: 19.

This chain links TRBV18 with TRBJ2-7; perhaps TRBD1 as D (5 bases). V dropped 2 bases and J dropped 7 bases, with 12 bases sitting between them. CDR3 length equals 13 residues. Germline V gives CDR1 KGHSH, CDR2 LQKENI. CDR3: CASSPGSGNEQYF. DNA for the CDR3: TGTGCCAGCTCACCAGGTTCAGGGAATGAGCAGTACTTC. Combining the CDR3 with reference TRBV18 and TRBJ2-7 gives the whole variable domain NAGVMQNPRHLVRRRGQEARLRCSPMKGHSHVYWYRQLPEEGLKFMVYLQKENIIDESGMPKERFSAEFPKEGPSILRIQQVVRGDSAAYFCASSPGSGNEQYFGPGTRLTVT.

This clonotype occurred a few times. The chain couples TRBV20-1 to TRBJ2-1, with TRBD2 as a possible D gene (7 bases). There are 16 residues in the CDR3. Germline loops: CDR1 DFQATT, CDR2 SNEGSKA (reference sequence). With 5 bases removed from V and 9 bases from J, the gap between germline ends came to 26 bases. The CDR3 here is CSASPLKVGGLLEQFF. The CDR3 coding sequence is TGCAGTGCTTCCCCTTTGAAGGTGGGGGGGCTGCTTGAGCAGTTCTTC.

There are a few counts of this clonotype. The chain joins TRBV20-1 to TRBJ2-3; D is undetermined. Between the trimmed V and J ends, which lost 0 bases and 4 bases, there was a span of 8 bases. Germline CDR1 DFQATT, CDR2 SNEGSKA (reference sequence). There are 13 residues in the CDR3. This CDR3 is CSARDGFADTQYF. The CDR3 nucleotides are TGCAGTGCTAGAGATGGGTTCGCAGATACGCAGTATTTT.

This clonotype came up a few times. The chain's CDR3 is CASSLGKVAGALTDTQYF. In DNA form, the CDR3 reads TGTGCCAGCAGCTTAGGCAAGGTAGCGGGGGCCCTCACAGATACGCAGTATTTT. The chain carries TRBV7-9 and TRBJ2-3, with 9 bases matching TRBD2. After removal of 1 base from V and 2 bases from J, the junction contained 10 bases not matched to a gene. Per the germline V gene, CDR1 is SEHNR and CDR2 is FQNEAQ (reference sequence). This CDR3 is built from 18 residues. Supplemented by reference TRBV7-9 and TRBJ2-3, the full variable domain reads DTGVSQNPRHKITKRGQNVTFRCDPISEHNRLYWYRQTLGQGPEFLTYFQNEAQLEKSRLLSDRFSAERPKGSFSTLEIQRTEQGDSAMYLCASSLGKVAGALTDTQYFGPGTRLTVL.

This clonotype was detected only a few times. The rearrangement joins TRBV20-1 to TRBJ1-2; tentatively, D is TRBD1 (5 bases). CDR3 length equals 14 residues. V gave up 0 bases and J gave up 4 bases, with 12 bases separating them. The germline V gene has CDR1 DFQATT and CDR2 SNEGSKA (reference sequence). CDR3 bases: TGCAGTGCTAGAGATCTTTCGGGACTCTATGGCTACACCTTC. Translating it yields CSARDLSGLYGYTF.

The rearrangement links TRBV7-8 to TRBJ1-4, with D perhaps TRBD1 (5 bases). CDR3 length equals 15 residues. Germline V lookup: CDR1 SGHVS, CDR2 FQNEAQ. Trimming left V 7 bases short and J 7 bases short, with 19 bases between. The CDR3 reads CASTYEGSRGEKLFF. CDR3 nucleotides: TGTGCCAGCACCTACGAGGGGTCTCGGGGTGAAAAACTGTTTTTT. The full variable domain, rest sourced from reference TRBV7-8 and TRBJ1-4, is GAGVSQSPRYKVAKRGQDVALRCDPISGHVSLFWYQQALGQGPEFLTYFQNEAQLDKSGLPSDRFFAERPEGSVSTLKIQRTQQEDSAVYLCASTYEGSRGEKLFFGSGTQLSVL.

The chain recombines TRBV7-9 with TRBJ2-1, with 8 positions matching TRBD1. Germline CDR1 SEHNR, CDR2 FQNEAQ (reference sequence). Germline trimming cut 1 base from V and 0 bases from J; bases unmatched to any gene: 8. The CDR3 totals 18 residues. CDR3 residues: CASSLVGTGIPSYNEQFF. CDR3 nucleotides: TGTGCCAGCAGCTTAGTTGGGACAGGTATTCCCTCCTACAATGAGCAGTTCTTC.

The chain links TRBV25-1 to TRBJ2-1; 7 bases map to TRBD1. V lost 4 bases, J lost 5 bases, and 8 bases stayed unmatched. Germline CDR1 MGHDK, CDR2 SYGVNS. The CDR3 length is 15 residues. CDR3 sequence (DNA): TGTGCCAGCAGTGGGTATGGGACAGCTCACAATGAGCAGTTCTTC. Protein: CASSGYGTAHNEQFF.

The rearrangement links TRBV27 to TRBJ2-1, with 8 bases identical to TRBD1. Looked up from germline, CDR1 is MNHEY and CDR2 is SMNVEV (reference sequence). This CDR3 contains 17 residues. The ends lost 6 bases at V and 1 base at J; junction bases unmatched: 11. The CDR3 DNA reads TGTGCCAGCAGCCCCATAGGTAGGACAGGGTCCTACAATGAGCAGTTCTTC. Translating it yields CASSPIGRTGSYNEQFF.

The chain employs TRBV7-2 and TRBJ2-5, with D maybe TRBD1 (6 bases). Germline lookup yields CDR1 SGHTA and CDR2 FQGNSA. There are 15 residues in the CDR3. V was pared by 3 bases and J by 11 bases, with 22 bases between. The CDR3 protein is CASSFGQPGSNEQYF. The CDR3 region has the DNA TGTGCCAGCAGCTTCGGACAGCCAGGGTCCAATGAGCAGTACTTC.

Only a few counts were recorded for this clonotype. This chain uses TRBV27 with TRBJ2-3, with 9 bases aligning to TRBD1. The V gene end was trimmed by 5 bases and the J gene end by 5 bases; junction bases not matched to a gene: 8. Germline V gives CDR1 MNHEY, CDR2 SMNVEV (reference sequence). CDR3 size: 15 residues. CDR3 amino acids: CASSIRDRAGDTQYF. CDR3 DNA: TGTGCCAGCAGTATCCGGGACAGGGCTGGAGATACGCAGTATTTT.

This clonotype turned up a few times. The CDR3 loop is CASSAGTSGVSYNEQFF. The CDR3 nucleotides are TGTGCCAGCAGTGCCGGGACTAGCGGGGTTTCTTACAATGAGCAGTTCTTC. This chain links TRBV12-3 or TRBV12-4 with TRBJ2-1; TRBD2 aligns across 13 bases. V lost 5 bases and J lost 4; bases outside the gene matches: 8. This CDR3 comprises 17 residues.

This clonotype has a handful of counts. V and J are TRBV6-2 or TRBV6-3 and TRBJ2-3; no reliable D call. Germline-derived CDR1 and CDR2 are MNHEY and SVGEGT. This CDR3 spans 15 amino acids. The germline V and J ends were trimmed by 0 bases and 6 bases, with 13 bases remaining between them. Here the CDR3 DNA reads TGTGCCAGCAGTTACTCGGATAGAGTCTCGGATACGCAGTATTTT. It codes for CASSYSDRVSDTQYF.

A few counts support this clonotype. V usage is TRBV27 and J usage is TRBJ2-3, with 16 bases fitting TRBD2. The CDR3 covers 16 residues. Germline V lookup: CDR1 MNHEY, CDR2 SMNVEV (reference sequence). The V segment lost 4 bases and the J segment 4 bases; nucleotides outside the gene matches: 2. The CDR3 DNA reads TGTGCCAGCAGTTGGGGACTAGCGGGGGGGCCAGATACGCAGTATTTT. It is translated as CASSWGLAGGPDTQYF.